This T cell receptor (beta chain) was retrieved from a study of Ad26.COV2.S vaccination and SARS-CoV-2 variants. Background on the study: Donor participated within the Ad26.COV2.S arm of the COV1001 trial.

General study findings and limits: A substantial breadth of spike-specific CD8+ and CD4+ T cell responses after vaccination has been reported.

The CDR3 has 13 residues. V gave up 4 bases and J gave up 5 bases, with 11 bases separating them. As for this clone: Its antigen is undetermined.

The treatment denotes: some 20 received Ad26.COV2.S at low or high dose, single or two shots; about 5 received placebo; per-sample allocation not given. The investigators took samples on day 63 after the first vaccine or placebo injection. Sequencing was performed with immunoSEQ multiplex PCR; in TCRdb, only in-frame clones are kept and a portion is missing. This table holds around 300,000 clones, about 86% found once. The V and J genes are TRBV12-3 or TRBV12-4 and TRBJ1-2; D is unclear. Sequencing was performed on peripheral blood, taken in a trial of Ad26.COV2.S vaccine versus placebo. The receptor was isolated from a person aged 18 to 65 who received the Ad26.COV2.S COVID-19 vaccine or a placebo. DNA for the CDR3: TGTGCCAGCAGTTCCCCAGGTCAATATGGCTACACCTTC. This gives the protein CASSSPGQYGYTF.